What follows describes a single T cell receptor (beta chain). The antigen remains unidentified. This sample was included in a study of cytomegalovirus exposure and HLA in healthy donors. Study conclusions and caveats: Reports showed the classifier diagnosing cytomegalovirus status with high specificity and sensitivity. Confirmation in vitro established that a few CMV-associated chains were specific for CMV antigens.

The protocol was immunoSEQ multiplex PCR, while the TCRdb copy is restricted to in-frame clones and leaves out a portion. The sample lists some 200,000 clones; roughly four fifths were seen once. CDR1 and CDR2 from the germline V gene are SNHLY and FYNNEI. The J segment lost 4 bases and the V segment lost 3 bases, leaving 4 bases of the junction unmatched. The CDR3 consists of 14 residues. The TCR sequence derives from a woman aged 18-29 years in good health and CMV-seropositive. Sequenced material: PBMCs. This chain connects TRBV2 to TRBJ2-5; 8 bases are shared with TRBD2. The CDR3 DNA follows: TGTGCCAGCAGTGACGGGGGGGGCGCAGAGACCCAGTACTTC. Protein product: CASSDGGGAETQYF.